One and the same sample provided the 18 T cell receptor beta chains below, sequenced in a study of T cells after yellow fever vaccination. TCRdb called the 5' RACE reads again in MiXCR, with one record for every CDR3 protein. Found here are a few hundred thousand distinct CDR3 sequences, around 4.9% of them singletons; the top ten hold under 3.5%. The input for sequencing was CD4+ T cells sorted from PBMCs, taken on the day of the yellow fever booster vaccination. The receptors originated from a young man who received the YFV17D yellow fever vaccine.

This clonotype was counted many times. The chain joins TRBV29-1 to TRBJ2-6; D is unclear. CDR1 SQVTM and CDR2 ANQGSEA come from the germline V gene. Trimming removed 4 bases from V and 0 bases from J, with 4 bases in between. CDR3 length: 13 residues. The DNA for the CDR3 is TGCAGCGTTGGCGACTCTGGGGCCAACGTCCTGACTTTC. This codes for CSVGDSGANVLTF.

The chain joins TRBV5-1 to TRBJ2-1, with 7 positions matching TRBD2. This CDR3 spans 16 amino acids. V dropped 5 bases and J dropped 5; count of bases not matched to a gene: 13. Germline loops: CDR1 SGHRS, CDR2 YFSETQ. The CDR3 sequence is CASRGGAGSWNNEQFF. Here the CDR3 DNA reads TGCGCCAGCAGGGGAGGGGCAGGGTCGTGGAACAATGAGCAGTTCTTC.

This clonotype came up a few times. The gene calls are TRBV5-1 and TRBJ2-5, with TRBD1 identical over 10 bases. CDR3 length: 15 residues. V was pared by 0 bases and J by 3 bases, with 2 bases of the junction left unmatched. Germline-derived CDR1 and CDR2 are SGHRS and YFSETQ. The CDR3 DNA reads TGCGCCAGCAGCTTGGTAGGGACAGGGGAAGAGACCCAGTACTTC. Translation gives CASSLVGTGEETQYF.

About this clonotype itself: At one end the junction does not follow the germline gene, possibly because of a read error. The rearrangement uses TRBV5-1 and TRBJ2-3; 8 bases map to TRBD2. Germline V gene lookup returns CDR1 SGHRS and CDR2 YFSETQ. The CDR3 is 16 residues long. In nucleotides, the CDR3 is TGCGCCAGCAGCTTGGCTATTAGCGGGGTTGTAGATAAGCAGTATTTT. Encoded protein: CASSLAISGVVDKQYF.

This clonotype was seen a few times. The gene calls are TRBV5-1 and TRBJ2-5; D might be TRBD1 or TRBD2, each matching 6 bases. Germline lookup yields CDR1 SGHRS and CDR2 YFSETQ. This CDR3 is built from 17 residues. With 0 bases removed from V and 1 base from J, the gap between germline ends came to 16 bases. CDR3 sequence reads: CASSLALSSGAQETQYF. The CDR3 coding sequence is TGCGCCAGCAGCTTGGCCTTGTCGTCGGGGGCCCAAGAGACCCAGTACTTC.

This clonotype was recorded at least ten times. J is TRBJ1-1 and V is TRBV3-1, with D possibly TRBD1 on 5 matching bases. Per germline, CDR1 LGHDT and CDR2 YNNKEL (reference sequence). This CDR3 has 14 amino acids. The ends were cut back, 3 bases at V and 5 bases at J, with 13 bases in the middle. CDR3 amino acids: CASSHFQGRTEAFF. The CDR3 DNA sequence: TGTGCCAGCAGCCATTTTCAGGGAAGGACTGAAGCTTTCTTT. Together with reference TRBV3-1 and TRBJ1-1, the CDR3 gives the full variable domain: DTAVSQTPKYLVTQMGNDKSIKCEQNLGHDTMYWYKQDSKKFLKIMFSYNNKELIINETVPNRFSPKSPDKAHLNLHINSLELGDSAVYFCASSHFQGRTEAFFGQGTRLTVV.

Only a few counts were recorded for this clonotype. V usage is TRBV29-1 and J usage is TRBJ1-2, with D tentatively TRBD1 (6 bases). Germline CDR1 SQVTM, CDR2 ANQGSEA. CDR3 size: 12 residues. Trimming left V 3 bases short and J 3 bases short, with 8 bases between. DNA of the CDR3: TGCAGCGTTGAGGGGGCAGACTATGGCTACACCTTC. It yields the protein CSVEGADYGYTF. Full variable domain (outside the CDR3, taken from reference TRBV29-1 and TRBJ1-2): SAVISQKPSRDICQRGTSLTIQCQVDSQVTMMFWYRQQPGQSLTLIATANQGSEATYESGFVIDKFPISRPNLTFSTLTVSNMSPEDSSIYLCSVEGADYGYTFGSGTRLTVV.

This clonotype came up many times. This chain joins TRBV5-1 and TRBJ2-1, with 7 bases identical to TRBD1. Germline lookup yields CDR1 SGHRS and CDR2 YFSETQ. The CDR3 covers 15 residues. The V gene end was trimmed by 4 bases and the J gene end by 12 bases; junction bases not matched to a gene: 16. The CDR3: CASSPGGSVVFGQFF. CDR3 nucleotides: TGCGCCAGCAGCCCAGGGGGTAGCGTGGTTTTCGGGCAGTTCTTC.

This clonotype was detected ten times or more. V is TRBV5-1 and J is TRBJ2-2; TRBD2 is a possible D gene (5 bases). Looked up from germline, CDR1 is SGHRS and CDR2 is YFSETQ. This CDR3 region has 16 residues. Deletions cut 0 bases from V and 2 bases from J, with 11 bases between. The CDR3 protein is CASSLERTVNTGELFF. CDR3 DNA sequence: TGCGCCAGCAGCTTGGAACGGACTGTTAACACCGGGGAGCTGTTTTTT.

This clonotype has a handful of counts. The rearrangement links TRBV24-1 to TRBJ2-3; D is undetermined. The CDR3 totals 12 residues. Germline V gene data show CDR1 as KGHDR and CDR2 as SFDVKD. Deletions cut 12 bases from V and 2 bases from J, with 11 bases between. Here the CDR3 DNA reads TGTGCCGTTGGCTACCTCACAGATACGCAGTATTTT. Translated: CAVGYLTDTQYF.

The V call is TRBV5-1, the J call TRBJ2-1; 11 nucleotides align to TRBD2. The CDR3 sequence is 15 residues long. Germline V gene lookup returns CDR1 SGHRS and CDR2 YFSETQ. Germline trimming cut 5 bases from V and 3 bases from J; bases unmatched to any gene: 4. The CDR3 protein is CASRWGTSGYNEQFF. The CDR3 DNA reads TGCGCCAGCAGGTGGGGGACTAGCGGCTACAATGAGCAGTTCTTC.

This clonotype was found many times. The chain carries TRBV27 and TRBJ2-7; D remains unclear. Trimming shortened V by 5 bases and J by 4 bases, and 6 bases separated the two germline ends. The germline gives CDR1 MNHEY, CDR2 SMNVEV (reference sequence). The CDR3 contains 11 residues. The CDR3 protein is CASSPQYEQYV. The CDR3 DNA is TGTGCCAGCAGTCCCCAATACGAGCAGTACGTC.

This clonotype was seen at least ten times. The chain joins TRBV5-1 to TRBJ2-3, with 8 bases that match TRBD1. The CDR3 is 15 residues long. Germline V gene data show CDR1 as SGHRS and CDR2 as YFSETQ. The J segment lost 3 bases and the V segment lost 4 bases, leaving 7 bases of the junction unmatched. In DNA form, the CDR3 reads TGCGCCAGCAGCGAGAGCGGACAGGGAACAGATACGCAGTATTTT. As protein: CASSESGQGTDTQYF.

This clonotype was seen repeatedly, ten times or more. The gene calls are TRBV7-6 and TRBJ1-1; TRBD1 matches at 10 bases. This CDR3 contains 17 residues. CDR1 is SGHVS, CDR2 FNYEAQ, per germline. V lost 4 bases, J lost 0 bases, and 8 bases stayed unmatched. CDR3 in amino acids: CASSSGQGVPLNTEAFF. The CDR3 region has the DNA TGTGCCAGCAGCTCAGGACAGGGGGTTCCTTTGAACACTGAAGCTTTCTTT.

The genes are TRBV2 and TRBJ2-5; D unclear. Germline-derived CDR1 and CDR2 are SNHLY and FYNNEI. Trimming took 8 bases from V and 5 from J, leaving 12 bases between them. This CDR3 spans 12 amino acids. This CDR3 reads CASAPGPETQYF. CDR3 DNA: TGTGCCAGCGCCCCCGGCCCCGAGACCCAGTACTTC.

This clonotype occurred a few times. The chain joins TRBV10-3 to TRBJ2-7; 9 nucleotides agree with TRBD1. V lost 6 bases to trimming and J lost 12 bases; unmatched junction nucleotides: 15. This CDR3 is 14 amino acids long. CDR1 is ENHRY, CDR2 SYGVKD, per germline. The CDR3 protein is CAIRRTGESDDGYF. The CDR3 coding sequence is TGTGCCATCAGGAGGACAGGGGAATCAGATGACGGGTACTTC.

In this sample, this clonotype turned up many times. The chain links TRBV7-9 to TRBJ2-2; D remains unclear. Germline loops: CDR1 SEHNR, CDR2 FQNEAQ (reference sequence). The CDR3 extends over 12 amino acids. Trimming shortened V by 10 bases and J by 6 bases, and 12 bases separated the two germline ends. The CDR3 DNA is TGTGCCACCTCGGGCAGGTCCGGGGAGCTGTTTTTT. The encoded protein is CATSGRSGELFF.

This clonotype has a handful of counts. V gene TRBV5-4 combines with J gene TRBJ2-3; TRBD2 matches 15 bases. The length of the CDR3 is 16 residues. The junction had 6 bases not matched to a gene; V was cut back by 2 bases and J by 8 bases. Germline V CDR1 and CDR2: SGHNT, YYREEE (reference sequence). CDR3 nucleotide sequence: TGTGCCAGCAGCTTCGGACTAGCGGGGGGGCCGGGTACGCAGTATTTT. This translates into CASSFGLAGGPGTQYF.